Shown below are 15 T cell receptor beta chains from a single sample sequenced in a study of T cells after yellow fever vaccination. Via MiXCR, TCRdb re-called the 5' RACE reads, giving one row per CDR3 protein. Among some 68,000 distinct CDR3 sequences listed, about 6.5% were seen once. The sequencing here drew on CD8+ T cells sorted from PBMCs, taken more than 35 days after the first yellow fever vaccination. These receptors were taken from a man aged 18 to 35 who received the YFV17D yellow fever vaccine.

This clonotype has a count of ten or more. The chain uses TRBV6-5 and TRBJ2-1, with D tentatively TRBD2 (6 bases). CDR1 is MNHEY and CDR2 is SVGAGI in the germline V gene. V was cut by 7 bases and J by 0 bases, with 16 bases left in between. This CDR3 has 16 residues. CDR3 sequence reads: CASTAPGLPSYNEQFF. The CDR3 nucleotides are TGTGCCAGCACCGCCCCGGGACTTCCCTCCTACAATGAGCAGTTCTTC.

This clonotype was counted between two and nine times. The chain has TRBV12-3 or TRBV12-4 and TRBJ1-3, with D unresolved. Trimming stripped 3 bases from V and 0 bases from J, with 9 bases between. The CDR3 totals 15 residues. CDR3 in amino acids: CASSLNTFSGNTIYF. The CDR3 DNA is TGTGCCAGCAGTTTGAACACCTTCTCTGGAAACACCATATATTTT.

This clonotype has at least ten counts. The rearrangement uses TRBV7-2 and TRBJ2-7; the match to TRBD2 covers 7 bases. V dropped 5 bases and J dropped 3; count of bases not matched to a gene: 7. The CDR3 runs 14 residues. Germline assignment: CDR1 SGHTA and CDR2 FQGNSA. The CDR3 sequence: CASSLSAGIYEQYF. The CDR3 nucleotides read TGTGCCAGCAGCCTATCAGCGGGGATCTACGAGCAGTACTTC.

The sample holds a few counts of this clonotype. The rearrangement joins TRBV12-3 or TRBV12-4 to TRBJ1-5, with a possible D match to TRBD1 (6 bases). Trimming cost V 3 bases and J 7 bases, with 16 bases left between them. The CDR3 runs to 15 residues. CDR3 sequence (DNA): TGTGCCAGCAGTTTGAGGGGGGGCCCAGAGCAGCCCCAGCATTTT. Residues: CASSLRGGPEQPQHF.

V gene TRBV6-4 combines with J gene TRBJ2-6; 10 nucleotides agree with TRBD2. Germline loops: CDR1 MRHNA, CDR2 SNTAGT. The CDR3 extends over 20 amino acids. J was trimmed by 0 bases and V by 2 bases; bases with no gene match: 10. The CDR3 protein is CASSDPQASGGPSGANVLTF. The CDR3 DNA reads as TGTGCCAGCAGTGACCCCCAGGCTAGCGGGGGCCCCTCTGGGGCCAACGTCCTGACTTTC.

This clonotype was seen at least ten times. The genes are TRBV24-1 and TRBJ2-3; the match to TRBD2 covers 11 bases. From germline, CDR1 is KGHDR and CDR2 SFDVKD. The CDR3 length is 16 residues. The V segment lost 4 bases and the J segment 2 bases; nucleotides outside the gene matches: 4. CDR3 protein: CATSEGTSGYTDTQYF. The DNA for the CDR3 is TGTGCCACCAGTGAAGGGACTAGCGGATACACAGATACGCAGTATTTT.

This clonotype appeared a single time. A much larger clone lies one base from this, so it may be a read error. This chain connects TRBV5-6 to TRBJ2-1, with no clear D. V was clipped by 1 base and J by 10 bases, with 12 bases between them. The CDR3 totals 13 residues. Per the germline V gene, CDR1 is SGHDT and CDR2 is YYEEEE. CDR3 amino acids: CASSLSNTVEQFF. In DNA form, the CDR3 reads TGTGCCAGCAGCTTGTCCAACACGGTGGAGCAGTTCTTC.

The table lists this clonotype with many counts. The chain has TRBV4-3 and TRBJ2-1; 10 nucleotides line up with TRBD1. The CDR3 consists of 15 residues. V lost 4 bases and J lost 4; bases outside the gene matches: 4. CDR1 is LGHNA, CDR2 YSLEER, per germline. CDR3 residues: CASSPGTGVYNEQFF. The CDR3, as DNA: TGCGCCAGCAGCCCCGGGACAGGGGTTTACAATGAGCAGTTCTTC.

A few counts support this clonotype. The chain employs TRBV12-3 or TRBV12-4 and TRBJ2-7; D ambiguous. The V end was cut by 8 bases, the J end by 1 base, with 6 bases between. This CDR3 is 11 amino acids long. The CDR3 coding sequence is TGTGCCAGCTCGGATTCCTACGAGCAGTACTTC. It is translated as CASSDSYEQYF.

This clonotype was seen many times. The V call is TRBV29-1, the J call TRBJ1-2; D is undetermined. There are 14 residues in the CDR3. V lost 0 bases and J 5 bases, leaving 13 bases between the germline ends. Germline lookup yields CDR1 SQVTM and CDR2 ANQGSEA. CDR3 in amino acids: CSVEEATEGYGYTF. Written as DNA, the CDR3 is TGCAGCGTTGAAGAGGCCACAGAAGGTTATGGCTACACCTTC.

This clonotype occurred many times. The chain joins TRBV11-2 to TRBJ2-5, with D possibly being TRBD1 (5 bases). CDR3 length: 15 amino acids. Per germline, CDR1 SGHAT and CDR2 FQNNGV. V dropped 1 base and J dropped 2 bases, with 11 bases sitting between them. The CDR3, as DNA: TGTGCCAGCAGCTTAGCCCCGACAGAACAAGAGACCCAGTACTTC. It specifies CASSLAPTEQETQYF.

The chain links TRBV10-2 to TRBJ1-1; D perhaps matches TRBD1 (5 bases). Germline loops: CDR1 WSHSY, CDR2 SAAADI. V lost 4 bases, J lost 5 bases, and 11 bases lay in between. The CDR3 extends over 13 amino acids. The CDR3 bases are TGCGCCAGCAGTGTAGGGGCATGGACTGAAGCTTTCTTT. Its protein is CASSVGAWTEAFF.

This clonotype was detected many times. This chain links TRBV4-1 with TRBJ2-7; 8 nucleotides match TRBD1. This CDR3 is built from 13 residues. Germline V gene data show CDR1 as MGHRA and CDR2 as YSYEKL. V lost 6 bases and J lost 7; bases outside the gene matches: 8. As DNA, the CDR3 is TGCGCCAGCAGGTCGACAGGGGCAGGGGAGCAGTACTTC. The encoded protein is CASRSTGAGEQYF.

Worth noting for this clonotype: A read error is possible here, since a much larger clone lies one base away. This chain links TRBV6-5 with TRBJ2-1, with TRBD2 matching 11 bases. The CDR3 length is 18 residues. Germline lookup yields CDR1 MNHEY and CDR2 SVGAGI. CDR3 sequence reads: CPSSYVPSGGFPYNEQFF. Written as DNA, the CDR3 is TGTCCCAGCAGTTATGTGCCTAGCGGGGGGTTTCCCTACAATGAGCAGTTCTTC.

This clonotype was detected ten times or more. The chain uses TRBV4-1 and TRBJ2-3; D remains ambiguous. The germline gives CDR1 MGHRA, CDR2 YSYEKL. Trimming cost V 3 bases and J 3 bases, with 10 bases left between them. This CDR3 region has 14 residues. The CDR3 reads CASSQSPGTDTQYF. The CDR3 nucleotides are TGCGCCAGCAGCCAGAGTCCCGGGACAGATACGCAGTATTTT.